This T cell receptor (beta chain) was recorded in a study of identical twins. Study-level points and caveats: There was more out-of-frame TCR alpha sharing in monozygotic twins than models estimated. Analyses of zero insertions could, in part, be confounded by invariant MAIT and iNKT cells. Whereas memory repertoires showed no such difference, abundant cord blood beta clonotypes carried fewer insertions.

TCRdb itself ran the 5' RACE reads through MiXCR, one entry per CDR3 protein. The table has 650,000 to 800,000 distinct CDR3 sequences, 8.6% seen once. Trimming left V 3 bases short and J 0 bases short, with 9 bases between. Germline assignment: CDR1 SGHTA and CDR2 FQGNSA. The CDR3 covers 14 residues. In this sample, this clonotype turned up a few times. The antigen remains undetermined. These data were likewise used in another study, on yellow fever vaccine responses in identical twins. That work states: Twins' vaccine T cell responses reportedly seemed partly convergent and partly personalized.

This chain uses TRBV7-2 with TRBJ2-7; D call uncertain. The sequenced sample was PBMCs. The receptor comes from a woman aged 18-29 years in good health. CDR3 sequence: CASSFQTASYEQYF. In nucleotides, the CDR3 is TGTGCCAGCAGCTTCCAGACGGCCTCCTACGAGCAGTACTTC.